Below are 27 T cell receptor beta chains sequenced from a single sample in a study of monozygotic twins with inflammatory bowel disease. One entry per CDR3 protein, without DNA, is what TCRdb gives after re-calling the 5' RACE reads. This repertoire includes around 150,000 distinct CDR3 sequences. Sequencing input: blood. The receptor source for this set is a human donor with ulcerative colitis or Crohn's disease, or a healthy co-twin of an affected twin (not recorded which).

V is TRBV18 and J is TRBJ2-7; TCRdb outputs TRBD1, but without DNA this stays unchecked. The germline gives CDR1 KGHSH, CDR2 LQKENI. The CDR3 covers 14 residues. CDR3: CASSPGARFYEQYF.

The chain recombines TRBV5-1 with TRBJ2-1; with no DNA, the TCRdb D assignment of TRBD2 cannot be verified. The CDR3 has 15 amino acids. Germline V gene sequence: CDR1 SGHRS, CDR2 YFSETQ. CDR3 sequence: CASARGLAFYNEQFF.

The chain combines TRBV5-1 with TRBJ2-1; absent DNA, TCRdb's TRBD2 call cannot be checked. Germline-derived CDR1 and CDR2 are SGHRS and YFSETQ. This CDR3 has 15 amino acids. CDR3 amino acids: CASRADGYSVNEQFF. Full variable domain (rest looked up from reference TRBV5-1 and TRBJ2-1): KAGVTQTPRYLIKTRGQQVTLSCSPISGHRSVSWYQQTPGQGLQFLFEYFSETQRNKGNFPGRFSGRQFSNSRSEMNVSTLELGDSALYLCASRADGYSVNEQFFGPGTRLTVL.

The chain carries TRBV20-1 and TRBJ2-7; the D call from TCRdb, TRBD2, cannot be confirmed without DNA. The CDR3 sequence is 13 residues long. Germline-derived CDR1 and CDR2 are DFQATT and SNEGSKA (reference sequence). The CDR3 loop reads CSSEREGPYEQYF.

V is TRBV7-9 and J is TRBJ2-1; TCRdb's D call, TRBD1, is unchecked because there is no DNA. Germline V gene data show CDR1 as SEHNR and CDR2 as FQNEAQ (reference sequence). The CDR3 runs 15 residues. Here the CDR3 reads CASSGRGGFYNEQFF. Filled out from reference TRBV7-9 and TRBJ2-1, the complete variable domain reads DTGVSQNPRHKITKRGQNVTFRCDPISEHNRLYWYRQTLGQGPEFLTYFQNEAQLEKSRLLSDRFSAERPKGSFSTLEIQRTEQGDSAMYLCASSGRGGFYNEQFFGPGTRLTVL.

V is TRBV6-4 and J is TRBJ1-1. This CDR3 comprises 14 residues. From germline, CDR1 is MRHNA and CDR2 SNTAGT. The CDR3 here is CASRSEQTNTEAFF.

The rearrangement uses TRBV5-1 and TRBJ2-7; TCRdb outputs TRBD2, but without DNA this stays unchecked. The germline V gene encodes CDR1 SGHRS and CDR2 YFSETQ. The length of the CDR3 is 15 residues. Here the CDR3 reads CASSLEGLSSYEQYF.

The J gene is TRBJ2-7, the V gene TRBV10-3; the D call from TCRdb, TRBD1, cannot be confirmed without DNA. The CDR3 covers 14 residues. Germline V gene sequence: CDR1 ENHRY, CDR2 SYGVKD. The CDR3: CAITGTESSYEQYF.

The rearrangement links TRBV7-2 to TRBJ2-7; there is no DNA to check the TCRdb D call of TRBD2. This CDR3 contains 15 residues. Germline-derived CDR1 and CDR2 are SGHTA and FQGNSA. CDR3 protein: CASSLGTSGEYEQYF.

The chain combines TRBV10-3 with TRBJ2-7. This CDR3 region has 13 residues. Germline lookup yields CDR1 ENHRY and CDR2 SYGVKD. CDR3 loop: CAISEGTTYEQYF.

V and J are TRBV29-1 and TRBJ2-4; lacking DNA, the TRBD1 call made by TCRdb goes unchecked. Germline CDR1 SQVTM, CDR2 ANQGSEA. This CDR3 is 12 amino acids long. CDR3 region: CSVEDQSGVQYF.

The V gene is TRBV7-2, the J gene TRBJ1-4; TCRdb designates TRBD1, a call that cannot be tested without DNA. CDR1 is SGHTA and CDR2 is FQGNSA in the germline V gene. The CDR3 covers 15 residues. CDR3 amino acids: CASSLGDSLLEKLFF.

V is TRBV28 and J is TRBJ2-3; TCRdb names TRBD2, which stays unverified in the absence of DNA. The CDR3 consists of 23 residues. CDR1 is MDHEN, CDR2 SYDVKM, per germline. The CDR3 here is CASSRPGTSGRARTDGVTDTQYF. Full variable domain (remainder filled in from reference TRBV28 and TRBJ2-3): DVKVTQSSRYLVKRTGEKVFLECVQDMDHENMFWYRQDPGLGLRLIYFSYDVKMKEKGDIPEGYSVSREKKERFSLILESASTNQTSMYLCASSRPGTSGRARTDGVTDTQYFGPGTRLTVL.

V usage is TRBV7-8 and J usage is TRBJ1-3; TCRdb's D gene call, TRBD1, goes unchecked for lack of DNA. This CDR3 has 17 amino acids. Germline-derived CDR1 and CDR2 are SGHVS and FQNEAQ. CDR3 loop: CASSRGQGPSSGNTIYF. The variable domain in full, completed from reference TRBV7-8 and TRBJ1-3, reads GAGVSQSPRYKVAKRGQDVALRCDPISGHVSLFWYQQALGQGPEFLTYFQNEAQLDKSGLPSDRFFAERPEGSVSTLKIQRTQQEDSAVYLCASSRGQGPSSGNTIYFGEGSWLTVV.

V gene TRBV6-4 combines with J gene TRBJ2-1; the TCRdb call, TRBD2, lacks DNA for checking. In germline, CDR1 is MRHNA, CDR2 SNTAGT. The CDR3 is 15 residues long. The CDR3 spells CASRPGLASYNEQFF.

V and J are TRBV3-1 and TRBJ2-7. The CDR3 is made up of 15 amino acids. Germline CDR1 and CDR2: LGHDT and YNNKEL (reference sequence). The CDR3 protein is CASSQDSGRLYEQYF.

V usage is TRBV9 and J usage is TRBJ2-2; TCRdb returns TRBD2, unconfirmable since there is no DNA. The CDR3 is 19 amino acids. Germline V gives CDR1 SGDLS, CDR2 YYNGEE. CDR3 region: CASSVGLAGLTVPPGELFF.

The gene calls are TRBV7-8 and TRBJ2-3. This CDR3 has 14 residues. Germline loops: CDR1 SGHVS, CDR2 FQNEAQ. CDR3 sequence: CASSLRVAWDTQYF.

The V gene is TRBV5-4, the J gene TRBJ2-3; checking the TCRdb D call of TRBD1 is not possible without DNA. This CDR3 is 16 amino acids long. The germline gives CDR1 SGHNT, CDR2 YYREEE (reference sequence). This CDR3 reads CASSLDPGVSTDTQYF.

This chain links TRBV6-2 or TRBV6-3 with TRBJ2-1; there is no DNA to check the TCRdb D call of TRBD1. The CDR3 is 13 residues long. Per the germline V gene, CDR1 is MNHEY and CDR2 is SVGEGT. The CDR3 region is CASRLLLQGEQFF.

This chain uses TRBV11-1 with TRBJ2-7; TCRdb lists TRBD2, though no DNA is available to test this call. Per the germline V gene, CDR1 is SGHAT and CDR2 is FQDESV (reference sequence). The CDR3 runs 18 residues. CDR3: CASSWGRAGTQSSYEQYF.

This chain joins TRBV20-1 and TRBJ1-1; TCRdb's D gene call, TRBD1, goes unchecked for lack of DNA. CDR3 size: 14 residues. The germline V gene has CDR1 DFQATT and CDR2 SNEGSKA (reference sequence). The CDR3 region is CSAKIWTGRTEAFF.

The V and J genes are TRBV4-2 and TRBJ2-1. This CDR3 spans 11 amino acids. Germline V gene data show CDR1 as LGHNA and CDR2 as YNFKEQ. The CDR3 is CASSSLASWFF.

The rearrangement links TRBV6-5 to TRBJ1-6; checking the TCRdb D call of TRBD1 is not possible without DNA. The CDR3 has 15 residues. Germline V CDR1 and CDR2: MNHEY, SVGAGI. CDR3 region: CASSTIRGFGSPLHF.

V gene TRBV7-2 combines with J gene TRBJ1-1. Germline loops: CDR1 SGHTA, CDR2 FQGNSA. The CDR3 loop spans 14 amino acids. The CDR3 protein is CASSSQMTNTEAFF.

The J gene is TRBJ2-7, the V gene TRBV9; there is no DNA to check the TCRdb D call of TRBD2. The germline gives CDR1 SGDLS, CDR2 YYNGEE. The CDR3 is 17 amino acids. This CDR3 reads CASSVGGGTSGNDEQYF.

The chain employs TRBV7-8 and TRBJ2-1; the TRBD1 assignment by TCRdb is unverifiable without DNA. This CDR3 comprises 16 residues. CDR1 and CDR2 from the germline V gene are SGHVS and FQNEAQ. CDR3 sequence reads: CASSLVPQRASNEQFF.